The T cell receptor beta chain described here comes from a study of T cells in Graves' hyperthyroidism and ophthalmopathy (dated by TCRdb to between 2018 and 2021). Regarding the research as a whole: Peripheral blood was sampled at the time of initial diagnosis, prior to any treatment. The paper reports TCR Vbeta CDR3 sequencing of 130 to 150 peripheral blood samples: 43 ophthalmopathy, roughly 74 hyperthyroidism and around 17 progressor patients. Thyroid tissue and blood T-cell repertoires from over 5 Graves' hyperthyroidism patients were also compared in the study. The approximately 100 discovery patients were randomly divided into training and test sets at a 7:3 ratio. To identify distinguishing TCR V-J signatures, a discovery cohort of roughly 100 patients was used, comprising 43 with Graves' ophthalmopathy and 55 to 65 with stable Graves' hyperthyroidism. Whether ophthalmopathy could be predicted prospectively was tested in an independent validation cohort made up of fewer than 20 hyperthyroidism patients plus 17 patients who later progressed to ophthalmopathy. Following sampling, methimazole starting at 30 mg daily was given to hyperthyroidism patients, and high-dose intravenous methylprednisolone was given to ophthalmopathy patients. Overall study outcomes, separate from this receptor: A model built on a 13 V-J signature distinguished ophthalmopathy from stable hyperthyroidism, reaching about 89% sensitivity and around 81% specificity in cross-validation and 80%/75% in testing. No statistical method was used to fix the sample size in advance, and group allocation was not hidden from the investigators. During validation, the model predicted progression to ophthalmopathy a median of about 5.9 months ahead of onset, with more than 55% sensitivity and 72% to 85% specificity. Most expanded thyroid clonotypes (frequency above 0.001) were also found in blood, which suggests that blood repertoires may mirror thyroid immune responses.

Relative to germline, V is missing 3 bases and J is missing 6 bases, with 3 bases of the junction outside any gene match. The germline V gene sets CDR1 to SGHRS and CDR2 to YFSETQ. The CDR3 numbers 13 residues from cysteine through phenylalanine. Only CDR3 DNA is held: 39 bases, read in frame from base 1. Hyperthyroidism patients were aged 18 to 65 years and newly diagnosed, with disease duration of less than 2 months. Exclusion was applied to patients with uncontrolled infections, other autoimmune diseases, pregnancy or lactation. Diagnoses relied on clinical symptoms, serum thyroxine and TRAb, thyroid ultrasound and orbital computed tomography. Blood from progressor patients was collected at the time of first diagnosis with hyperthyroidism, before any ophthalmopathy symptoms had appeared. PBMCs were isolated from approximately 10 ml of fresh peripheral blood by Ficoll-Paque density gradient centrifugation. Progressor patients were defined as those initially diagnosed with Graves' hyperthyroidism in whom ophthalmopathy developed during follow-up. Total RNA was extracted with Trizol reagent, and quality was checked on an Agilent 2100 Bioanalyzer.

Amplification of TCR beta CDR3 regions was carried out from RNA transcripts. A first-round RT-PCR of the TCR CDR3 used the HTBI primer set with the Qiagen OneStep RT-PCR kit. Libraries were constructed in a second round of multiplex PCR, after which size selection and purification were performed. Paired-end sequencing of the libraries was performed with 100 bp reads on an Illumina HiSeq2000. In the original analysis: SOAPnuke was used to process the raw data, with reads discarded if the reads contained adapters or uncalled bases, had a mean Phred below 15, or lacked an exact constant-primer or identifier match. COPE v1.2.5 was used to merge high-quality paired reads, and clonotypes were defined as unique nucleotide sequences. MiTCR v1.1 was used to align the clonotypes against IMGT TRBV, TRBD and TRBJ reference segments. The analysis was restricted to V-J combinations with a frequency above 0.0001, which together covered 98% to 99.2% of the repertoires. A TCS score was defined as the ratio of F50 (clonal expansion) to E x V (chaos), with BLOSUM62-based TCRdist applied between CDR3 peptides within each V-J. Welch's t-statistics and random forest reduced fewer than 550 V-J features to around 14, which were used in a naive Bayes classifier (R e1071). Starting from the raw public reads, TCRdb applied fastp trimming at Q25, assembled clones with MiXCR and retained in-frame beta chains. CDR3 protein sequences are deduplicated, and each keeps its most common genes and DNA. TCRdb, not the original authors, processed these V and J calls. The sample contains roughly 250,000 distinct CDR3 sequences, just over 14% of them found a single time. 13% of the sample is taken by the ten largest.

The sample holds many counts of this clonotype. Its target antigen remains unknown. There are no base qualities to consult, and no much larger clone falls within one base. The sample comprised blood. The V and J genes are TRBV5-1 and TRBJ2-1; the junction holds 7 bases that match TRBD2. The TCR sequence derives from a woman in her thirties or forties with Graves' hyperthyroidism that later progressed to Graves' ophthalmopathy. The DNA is TGCGCCAGCAGCTCCTGGACTAGCAATGAGCAGTTCTTC. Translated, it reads CASSSWTSNEQFF.